Below are 10 T cell receptor beta chains sequenced from a single sample in a study of radiation and T cells in renal cell carcinoma. Libraries were prepared by immunoSEQ multiplex PCR; TCRdb keeps only in-frame clonotypes and omits some of them. The sample records more than 95,000 clones, around 84% being singletons. Time point meaning: baseline pretreatment blood. Documented treatment: 15 Gy SBRT to primary tumor, nephrectomy 4 weeks later. Sequencing was performed on blood, taken from a patient whose treatment included radiotherapy and nephrectomy. The receptors were sampled from an older woman with renal cell carcinoma.

This clone was detected once. The rearrangement uses TRBV29-1 and TRBJ1-2; possibly TRBD1 for D (5 bases). Germline V gene sequence: CDR1 SQVTM, CDR2 ANQGSEA. V lost 3 bases, J lost 0 bases, and 11 bases lay in between. The CDR3 extends over 14 amino acids. Here the CDR3 reads CSVDTGLSNYGYTF. CDR3 in DNA: TGCAGCGTTGATACAGGACTTTCTAACTATGGCTACACCTTC.

The V call is TRBV10-1, the J call TRBJ1-4; D gene uncertain. The CDR3 runs to 13 residues. V was trimmed by 5 bases and J by 3 bases, leaving 7 bases between them. Germline V gives CDR1 WNHNN, CDR2 SYGVQD (reference sequence). CDR3 residues: CASSPQPNEKLFF. The CDR3 coding sequence is TGCGCCAGCAGTCCACAGCCTAATGAAAAACTGTTTTTT.

The chain employs TRBV19 and TRBJ2-1; 10 positions agree with TRBD1. CDR3 length: 14 residues. CDR1 is LNHDA, CDR2 SQIVND, per germline (reference sequence). The trim removed 5 bases at V and 6 bases at J, leaving 4 bases unmatched. CDR3 in DNA: TGTGCCAGTAGTGTGAGGACAGGGGGCAATGAGCAGTTCTTC. Translated: CASSVRTGGNEQFF.

The chain combines TRBV4-3 with TRBJ2-1; a weak D match, TRBD2 (5 bases). Trimming removed 0 bases from V and 3 bases from J, with 9 bases in between. This CDR3 contains 15 residues. CDR1 is LGHNA, CDR2 YSLEER, per germline. CDR3 DNA: TGCGCCAGCAGCCAAGATCATGGAGGCTACAATGAGCAGTTCTTC. Encoded protein: CASSQDHGGYNEQFF.

This clone was observed at least ten times. The V and J genes are TRBV19 and TRBJ1-1; D is undetermined. V lost 5 bases, J lost 10 bases, and 11 bases lay in between. The CDR3 covers 11 residues. Looked up from germline, CDR1 is LNHDA and CDR2 is SQIVND (reference sequence). CDR3 region: CASSFWRGAFF. CDR3 DNA: TGTGCCAGTAGTTTTTGGCGGGGAGCTTTCTTT.

V gene TRBV5-6 combines with J gene TRBJ2-5, with 12 bases that match TRBD2. The DNA end favors TRBJ2-7, so the J call may be wrong. The germline gives CDR1 SGHDT, CDR2 YYEEEE. The CDR3 spans 14 residues. CDR3 bases: TGTGCCAGCAGCTCTAGCGGGGGGGTCTACGAGCAGTACTTC. Translating gives CASSSSGGVYEQYF.

This sequence joins TRBV7-9 and TRBJ1-2; TRBD1 agrees at 9 bases. CDR3 length: 14 residues. CDR1 SEHNR and CDR2 FQNEAQ come from the germline V gene (reference sequence). V gave up 6 bases and J gave up 3 bases; unmatched junction bases: 5. The CDR3 DNA reads as TGTGCCAGCAGATCGGGACAGGGCGACTATGGCTACACCTTC. Translation: CASRSGQGDYGYTF.

This clone appeared a single time. The rearrangement uses TRBV7-8 and TRBJ2-7; D gene ambiguous. Trimming shortened V by 5 bases and J by 3 bases, and 17 bases separated the two germline ends. Germline CDR1 SGHVS, CDR2 FQNEAQ. The CDR3 consists of 15 residues. CDR3 loop: CASSPLKGLNYEQYF. In nucleotides, the CDR3 is TGTGCCAGCAGCCCCCTTAAAGGGTTAAACTACGAGCAGTACTTC.

This rearrangement joins TRBV7-2 to TRBJ2-7; the match to TRBD2 covers 8 bases. V shed 1 base, J shed 3 bases, and the junction held 5 bases outside the gene matches. The CDR3 loop spans 15 amino acids. CDR1 is SGHTA, CDR2 FQGNSA, per germline. CDR3 sequence (DNA): TGTGCCAGCAGCTTAGGTAGCGGGATTTTCTACGAGCAGTACTTC. Translated: CASSLGSGIFYEQYF.

This clone showed up just a few times. The V gene is TRBV28, the J gene TRBJ1-5; D possibly corresponds to TRBD1 (6 bases). The V gene lost 2 bases and the J gene lost 7 bases, with 12 bases spanning the gap. This CDR3 region has 14 residues. Germline CDR1 reads MDHEN; CDR2 reads SYDVKM. As DNA, the CDR3 is TGTGCCAGCAGTTTAGGACAGTGGTACCAGCCCCAGCATTTT. Encoded protein: CASSLGQWYQPQHF.